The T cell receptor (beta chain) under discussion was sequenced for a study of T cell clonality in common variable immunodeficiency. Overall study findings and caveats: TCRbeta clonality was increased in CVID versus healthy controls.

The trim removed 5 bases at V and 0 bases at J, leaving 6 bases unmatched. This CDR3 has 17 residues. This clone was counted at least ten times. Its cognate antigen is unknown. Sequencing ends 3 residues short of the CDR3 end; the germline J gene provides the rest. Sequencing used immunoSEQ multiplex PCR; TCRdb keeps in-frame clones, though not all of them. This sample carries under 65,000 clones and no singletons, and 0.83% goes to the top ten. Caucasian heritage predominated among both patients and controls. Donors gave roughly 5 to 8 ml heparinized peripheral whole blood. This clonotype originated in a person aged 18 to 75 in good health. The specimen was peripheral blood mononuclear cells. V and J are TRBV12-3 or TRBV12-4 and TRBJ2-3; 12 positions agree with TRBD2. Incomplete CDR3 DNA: TGTGCCAGCAGTCTCAGGACTAGCGGGGCTAGCACAGATACG. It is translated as CASSLRTSGASTDT. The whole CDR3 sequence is CASSLRTSGASTDTQYF.